Below, 31 T cell receptor beta chains from the same sample are listed, as sequenced in a study of regulatory T cells in long-lasting Graves disease. Building of the TCR beta libraries involved iRepertoire HTBI primers and Arm-PCR of CDR3 regions. TCRdb analysed the multiplex PCR reads with MiXCR anew, one entry per CDR3 protein. The top ten clones hold about 8.2% of a sample with 350,000 to 450,000 distinct CDR3 sequences, roughly 15% of them seen once. Time point in this sample: newly diagnosed GD, antithyroid drugs for less than 3 months. Generation of the TCR library employed RNA extracted from PBMCs. This sample was also put to use in a study of T cells in Graves' hyperthyroidism and ophthalmopathy.

This specimen consisted of peripheral blood mononuclear cells (PBMCs), obtained at new diagnosis, from a patient treated with antithyroid drugs. These receptors were obtained from a woman aged 40-49 years with Graves disease.

This clonotype has a handful of counts. The chain joins TRBV7-9 to TRBJ2-1; 7 nucleotides line up with TRBD2. Germline V gene lookup returns CDR1 SEHNR and CDR2 FQNEAQ (reference sequence). The CDR3 covers 16 residues. V shed 3 bases, J shed 7 bases, and the junction held 12 bases outside the gene matches. CDR3 amino acids: CASSFGGPGGLNEQFF. DNA of the CDR3: TGTGCCAGCAGCTTCGGGGGACCGGGAGGATTAAATGAGCAGTTCTTC.

The chain combines TRBV5-1 with TRBJ2-3; D perhaps matches TRBD1 (6 bases). Trimming took off 4 bases at V and 11 bases at J, with 17 bases between the two ends. The germline V gene encodes CDR1 SGHRS and CDR2 YFSETQ. The CDR3 length is 13 residues. The CDR3 DNA reads as TGCGCCAGCAGCCTCGACAGGAAGGGCAAGCAGTATTTT. Residues: CASSLDRKGKQYF.

This clonotype was observed at least ten times. This rearrangement joins TRBV11-3 to TRBJ2-2; D is undetermined. The CDR3 is 16 residues long. Germline V gives CDR1 SGHNT, CDR2 YENEEA. The ends were cut back, 5 bases at V and 4 bases at J, with 17 bases in the middle. The CDR3 region has the DNA TGTGCCAGCAGCCCCCGACCGCTCCCCAGCACCGGGGAGCTGTTTTTT. Protein product: CASSPRPLPSTGELFF.

This clonotype was detected many times. The chain carries TRBV6-2 or TRBV6-3 and TRBJ2-1; D is perhaps TRBD2 (5 bases). This CDR3 has 14 residues. CDR1 MNHEY and CDR2 SVGEGT come from the germline V gene. V dropped 4 bases and J dropped 6 bases, with 13 bases sitting between them. CDR3 DNA sequence: TGTGCCAGCAGTTCCCTACTAGGAGGCAATGAGCAGTTCTTC. Translating gives CASSSLLGGNEQFF.

The J gene is TRBJ2-2, the V gene TRBV24-1; tentatively, D is TRBD1 (6 bases). The CDR3 is 16 amino acids. Trimming cost V 3 bases and J 0 bases, with 10 bases left between them. The germline V gene has CDR1 KGHDR and CDR2 SFDVKD. The CDR3 DNA is TGTGCCACCAGTGATCCCAGGACAGCGAACACCGGGGAGCTGTTTTTT. The encoded protein is CATSDPRTANTGELFF.

This clonotype came up many times. V and J are TRBV12-5 and TRBJ1-5; unclear D gene. The CDR3 is 13 residues long. Trimming removed 6 bases at V and 9 bases at J, with 15 bases between. CDR1 LGHNT and CDR2 FRNRAP come from the germline V gene. The DNA for the CDR3 is TGTGCTAGTGGAGTCCTTCGGGTAATGCCCCAGCATTTT. Amino acids: CASGVLRVMPQHF. The full variable domain, with the rest looked up from reference TRBV12-5 and TRBJ1-5, is DARVTQTPRHKVTEMGQEVTMRCQPILGHNTVFWYRQTMMQGLELLAYFRNRAPLDDSGMPKDRFSAEMPDATLATLKIQPSEPRDSAVYFCASGVLRVMPQHFGDGTRLSIL.

This clonotype was detected ten times or more. The rearrangement links TRBV19 to TRBJ1-2; 7 bases line up with TRBD1. V gave up 4 bases and J gave up 5 bases; unmatched junction bases: 7. This CDR3 has 14 amino acids. Germline CDR1 LNHDA, CDR2 SQIVND (reference sequence). The CDR3 region is CASSTRQGSYGYTF. Written as DNA, the CDR3 is TGTGCCAGTAGTACTAGACAGGGTTCATATGGCTACACCTTC.

This clonotype came up many times. The chain uses TRBV28 and TRBJ1-5; 8 bases line up with TRBD1. The CDR3 is 15 amino acids. J lost 5 bases, V lost 3 bases, and 6 bases had no gene match. CDR1 is MDHEN, CDR2 SYDVKM, per germline. Here the CDR3 reads CASSLSGQGHQPQHF. CDR3 bases: TGTGCCAGCAGTTTGTCCGGACAGGGCCATCAGCCCCAGCATTTT.

This clonotype was observed a few times. The gene calls are TRBV9 and TRBJ2-1, with 11 bases matching TRBD2. The CDR3 consists of 15 residues. V shed 0 bases and J 9 bases; nucleotides not matched to a gene: 5. CDR1 is SGDLS, CDR2 YYNGEE, per germline. Here the CDR3 reads CASSVESSGRGEQFF. DNA for the CDR3: TGTGCCAGCAGCGTAGAGAGTAGCGGGAGGGGTGAGCAGTTCTTC.

Only one count was recorded for this clonotype. A much larger clonotype is one base distant, so this may be a read error. The V call is TRBV20-1, the J call TRBJ1-1; D remains unclear. Germline V gene sequence: CDR1 DFQATT, CDR2 SNEGSKA (reference sequence). The CDR3 has 11 amino acids. The CDR3 sequence is CSANLNTGAFF. CDR3 in DNA: TGCAGTGCTAACCTGAACACTGGAGCTTTCTTT.

This clonotype came up a few times. V usage is TRBV5-1 and J usage is TRBJ2-5; D not certain. CDR3 length equals 11 residues. Germline V gives CDR1 SGHRS, CDR2 YFSETQ. The V and J ends lost 1 base and 5 bases respectively, with 3 bases between them. The CDR3 reads CASSLWETQYF. CDR3 bases: TGCGCCAGCAGCTTGTGGGAGACCCAGTACTTC.

This clonotype was seen at least ten times. The rearrangement links TRBV19 to TRBJ1-5, with 9 positions matching TRBD1. V gave up 4 bases and J gave up 7 bases; unmatched junction bases: 8. From germline, CDR1 is LNHDA and CDR2 SQIVND (reference sequence). This CDR3 comprises 15 residues. As DNA, the CDR3 is TGTGCCAGTAGTAAGGGACAGGGAGGCGAGCAGCCCCAGCATTTT. Translated, it gives CASSKGQGGEQPQHF.

The chain combines TRBV29-1 with TRBJ2-7; 10 positions agree with TRBD1. Trimming cost V 5 bases and J 2 bases; bases outside gene matches: 3. The germline gives CDR1 SQVTM, CDR2 ANQGSEA. The CDR3 totals 13 residues. CDR3 coding DNA: TGCAGCGTTAGCGGACAGGGGGCCTACGAGCAGTACTTC. It translates to CSVSGQGAYEQYF.

The sample holds many counts of this clonotype. The chain links TRBV28 to TRBJ1-5, with 7 positions matching TRBD1. Germline CDR1 is MDHEN and CDR2 is SYDVKM. This CDR3 contains 14 residues. Losses at the gene ends were 4 bases for V and 6 bases for J; bases not matched to a gene: 6. CDR3 in amino acids: CASSYRQGGQPQHF. As DNA, the CDR3 is TGTGCCAGCAGTTACAGACAGGGCGGTCAGCCCCAGCATTTT.

This clonotype was counted many times. CDR3 protein: CASSLDRLAEQYF. The CDR3 DNA sequence: TGCGCCAGCAGCTTGGACAGACTAGCGGAGCAGTACTTC. The rearrangement joins TRBV5-1 to TRBJ2-7, with TRBD2 matching 8 bases. Germline loops: CDR1 SGHRS, CDR2 YFSETQ. Trimming took 0 bases from V and 7 from J; bases not matched to a gene: 3. The CDR3 has 13 amino acids.

This clonotype was recorded at least ten times. The chain employs TRBV27 and TRBJ2-7; D possibly uses TRBD1 or TRBD2 (5 bases each). The germline CDR1 and CDR2 sequences are MNHEY and SMNVEV (reference sequence). The length of the CDR3 is 17 residues. Trimming left V 1 base short and J 3 bases short, with 19 bases between. The chain's CDR3 is CASSLLRPGLRGYEQYF. For the CDR3, the DNA is TGTGCCAGCAGTTTATTACGACCGGGGCTACGCGGCTACGAGCAGTACTTC.

J is TRBJ2-4 and V is TRBV28; D possibly corresponds to TRBD2 (6 bases). V was trimmed by 3 bases and J by 5 bases, leaving 11 bases between them. CDR1 and CDR2 (germline): MDHEN, SYDVKM. The length of the CDR3 is 14 residues. CDR3 residues: CASSLTERENIQYF. As DNA, the CDR3 is TGTGCCAGCAGTTTGACGGAGCGGGAAAACATTCAGTACTTC. The variable domain in full, completed from reference TRBV28 and TRBJ2-4, reads DVKVTQSSRYLVKRTGEKVFLECVQDMDHENMFWYRQDPGLGLRLIYFSYDVKMKEKGDIPEGYSVSREKKERFSLILESASTNQTSMYLCASSLTERENIQYFGAGTRLSVL.

This clonotype was counted once. A far larger clone is off by one base, so a read error is likely. This sequence joins TRBV12-3 or TRBV12-4 and TRBJ2-3; weak D call: TRBD2 (6 bases). Matching the DNA end better, TRBJ2-1 makes the J call doubtful. CDR3 length: 15 amino acids. The CDR3 loop reads CASSTFGGGTNGQFF. The CDR3, as DNA: TGTGCCAGCAGTACGTTTGGGGGAGGAACCAATGGGCAGTTCTTC.

The genes are TRBV29-1 and TRBJ1-4, with TRBD1 as a possible D gene (6 bases). Germline V CDR1 and CDR2: SQVTM, ANQGSEA. The CDR3 covers 14 residues. Trimming removed 7 bases at V and 5 bases at J, with 17 bases between. The CDR3 DNA reads as TGCAGCGCACTTATAGGGGGGGGGAATGAAAAACTGTTTTTT. As protein: CSALIGGGNEKLFF. Full variable domain (remainder filled in from reference TRBV29-1 and TRBJ1-4): SAVISQKPSRDICQRGTSLTIQCQVDSQVTMMFWYRQQPGQSLTLIATANQGSEATYESGFVIDKFPISRPNLTFSTLTVSNMSPEDSSIYLCSALIGGGNEKLFFGSGTQLSVL.

The V call is TRBV2, the J call TRBJ2-7; 14 bases are shared with TRBD2. CDR3 length: 16 residues. Per the germline V gene, CDR1 is SNHLY and CDR2 is FYNNEI. V trimming: 6 bases; J trimming: 4 bases; junction bases outside the gene matches: 8. CDR3 sequence (DNA): TGTGCCAGCAGGGCCGGGACTAGCGGGAGATGGTACGAGCAGTACTTC. Protein sequence: CASRAGTSGRWYEQYF.

V usage is TRBV20-1 and J usage is TRBJ2-2, with 9 bases identical to TRBD2. The CDR3 is 16 residues long. J gave up 3 bases and V 0 bases, and 5 bases lay outside the gene matches. The germline V gene encodes CDR1 DFQATT and CDR2 SNEGSKA (reference sequence). The DNA of the CDR3 is TGCAGTGCTAGAGATAAGGAGCGGGAGGACACCGGGGAGCTGTTTTTT. Encoded protein: CSARDKEREDTGELFF.

This clonotype came up a few times. A read error is possible here, since a much larger clone lies one base away. The gene calls are TRBV6-2 or TRBV6-3 and TRBJ2-3; D unclear. Trimming pared 4 bases from V and 2 bases from J, leaving 16 bases between. The CDR3 is 16 amino acids. In germline, CDR1 is MNHEY, CDR2 SVGEGT. The CDR3 nucleotides are TGTGCCAGCAGTTGCTCAAAGGGCGGCGCCACAGATACGCAGTATTTT. It is translated as CASSCSKGGATDTQYF.

This clonotype was recorded many times. The chain joins TRBV3-1 to TRBJ2-3; maybe TRBD1 (5 bases). CDR1 and CDR2 (germline): LGHDT, YNNKEL (reference sequence). This CDR3 comprises 16 residues. The ends were cut back, 0 bases at V and 3 bases at J, with 13 bases in the middle. CDR3 amino acids: CASSQDIGSGTDTQYF. Written as DNA, the CDR3 is TGTGCCAGCAGCCAAGATATAGGTTCAGGGACAGATACGCAGTATTTT.

This clonotype came up a few times. The V and J genes are TRBV6-1 and TRBJ2-1; 9 bases are a match to TRBD1. The length of the CDR3 is 17 residues. The germline gives CDR1 MNHNS, CDR2 SASEGT. The V gene end was trimmed by 6 bases and the J gene end by 2 bases; junction bases not matched to a gene: 11. CDR3 in DNA: TGTGCCAGCAGCCCTCACATTACAGGGGGCGCCTACAATGAGCAGTTCTTC. Translated, it gives CASSPHITGGAYNEQFF.

The CDR3 region is CASSYSRDTEAFF. The CDR3 DNA reads as TGTGCCAGCAGTTACAGCAGGGACACTGAAGCTTTCTTT. The V call is TRBV6-5, the J call TRBJ1-1, with D perhaps TRBD1 (5 bases). V dropped 2 bases and J dropped 3 bases, with 7 bases sitting between them. From germline, CDR1 is MNHEY and CDR2 SVGAGI. The CDR3 is 13 amino acids.

This clonotype has at least ten counts. The chain recombines TRBV11-1 with TRBJ2-1; tentatively, D is TRBD1 or TRBD2 (5 bases each). CDR1 is SGHAT and CDR2 is FQDESV in the germline V gene (reference sequence). V lost 5 bases and J lost 9, with 11 bases in between. The CDR3 totals 12 residues. The CDR3: CASSEGPPEQFF. CDR3 DNA sequence: TGTGCCAGCAGCGAGGGGCCACCTGAGCAGTTCTTC.

A few counts support this clonotype. This chain links TRBV19 with TRBJ2-5; 9 bases align to TRBD2. There are 17 residues in the CDR3. Germline values: CDR1 LNHDA, CDR2 SQIVND (reference sequence). V dropped 1 base and J dropped 5; count of bases not matched to a gene: 11. CDR3 nucleotide sequence: TGTGCCAGTAGTATAGCTCGTCGGGGACTAGCTGGGGAGACCCAGTACTTC. Protein: CASSIARRGLAGETQYF. Supplemented by reference TRBV19 and TRBJ2-5, the full variable domain reads DGGITQSPKYLFRKEGQNVTLSCEQNLNHDAMYWYRQDPGQGLRLIYYSQIVNDFQKGDIAEGYSVSREKKESFPLTVTSAQKNPTAFYLCASSIARRGLAGETQYFGPGTRLLVL.

At least ten counts were recorded for this clonotype. The gene calls are TRBV14 and TRBJ2-3; 8 bases map to TRBD2. The germline gives CDR1 SGHDN, CDR2 FVKESK. With 2 bases clipped from V and 6 bases from J, the junction kept 4 bases outside the gene matches. The CDR3 has 14 residues. CDR3 in amino acids: CASSQSTGGDTQYF. CDR3 nucleotide sequence: TGTGCCAGCAGCCAATCAACGGGAGGGGATACGCAGTATTTT.

Ten or more counts support this clonotype. The chain carries TRBV19 and TRBJ2-7, with a weak D call TRBD2 (7 bases). V lost 5 bases and J lost 3, with 17 bases in between. The CDR3 runs to 15 residues. CDR1 and CDR2 from the germline V gene are LNHDA and SQIVND (reference sequence). The CDR3 protein is CASSRSLADSYEQYF. The CDR3 DNA follows: TGTGCCAGTAGTCGCTCTCTAGCGGACAGCTACGAGCAGTACTTC.

This clonotype has only a few counts. The chain is built from TRBV29-1 and TRBJ1-2; D unclear. Per germline, CDR1 SQVTM and CDR2 ANQGSEA. Trimming took 4 bases from V and 4 from J, leaving 16 bases between them. The CDR3 length is 14 residues. CDR3 sequence reads: CSVAQIAGTYGYTF. Written as DNA, the CDR3 is TGCAGCGTTGCACAGATAGCGGGTACCTATGGCTACACCTTC.

This clonotype was counted many times. The chain joins TRBV7-9 to TRBJ1-1; D is perhaps TRBD1 (5 bases). The CDR3 runs 14 residues. The germline gives CDR1 SEHNR, CDR2 FQNEAQ (reference sequence). V was clipped by 5 bases and J by 1 base, with 11 bases between them. The CDR3 coding sequence is TGTGCCAGCAGCAGAACAGGAGCGAACACTGAAGCTTTCTTT. Translated, it gives CASSRTGANTEAFF.